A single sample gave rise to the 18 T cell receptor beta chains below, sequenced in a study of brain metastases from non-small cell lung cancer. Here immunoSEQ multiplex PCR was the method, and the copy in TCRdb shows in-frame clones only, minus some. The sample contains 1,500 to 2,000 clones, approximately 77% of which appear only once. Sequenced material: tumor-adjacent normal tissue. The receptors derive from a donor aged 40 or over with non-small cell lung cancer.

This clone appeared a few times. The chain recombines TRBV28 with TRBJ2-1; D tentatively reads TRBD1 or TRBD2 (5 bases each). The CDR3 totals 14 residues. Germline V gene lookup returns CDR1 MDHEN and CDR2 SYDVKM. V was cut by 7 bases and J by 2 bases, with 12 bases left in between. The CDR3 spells CASNDGTTYNEQFF. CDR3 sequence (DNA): TGTGCCAGCAATGACGGGACCACCTACAATGAGCAGTTCTTC.

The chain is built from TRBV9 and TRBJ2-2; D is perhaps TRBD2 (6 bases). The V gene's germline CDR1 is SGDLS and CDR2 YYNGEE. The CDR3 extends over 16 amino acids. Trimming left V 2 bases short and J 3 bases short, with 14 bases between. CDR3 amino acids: CASSVSGGLYTGELFF. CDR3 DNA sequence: TGTGCCAGCAGCGTCTCGGGCGGACTATACACCGGGGAGCTGTTTTTT.

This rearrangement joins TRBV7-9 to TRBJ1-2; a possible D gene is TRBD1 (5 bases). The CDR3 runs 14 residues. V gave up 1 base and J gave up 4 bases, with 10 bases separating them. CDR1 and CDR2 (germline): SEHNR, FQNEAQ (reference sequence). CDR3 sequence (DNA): TGTGCCAGCAGCTTAGTGGGCAGGGTCTATGGCTACACCTTC. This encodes CASSLVGRVYGYTF.

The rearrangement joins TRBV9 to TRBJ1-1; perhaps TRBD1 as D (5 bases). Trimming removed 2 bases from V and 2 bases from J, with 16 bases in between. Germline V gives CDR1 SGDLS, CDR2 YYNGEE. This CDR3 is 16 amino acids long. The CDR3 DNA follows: TGTGCCAGCAGCGTTTCGAGCAGGGCCTCCAACACTGAAGCTTTCTTT. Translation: CASSVSSRASNTEAFF.

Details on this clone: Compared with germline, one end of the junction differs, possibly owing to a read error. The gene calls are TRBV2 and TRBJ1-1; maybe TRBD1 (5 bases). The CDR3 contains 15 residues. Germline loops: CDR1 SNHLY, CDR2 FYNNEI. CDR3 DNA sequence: TGTACCAGCAGTGTGAGGAGGGGCACGAACACTGAAGCTTTCTTT. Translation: CTSSVRRGTNTEAFF.

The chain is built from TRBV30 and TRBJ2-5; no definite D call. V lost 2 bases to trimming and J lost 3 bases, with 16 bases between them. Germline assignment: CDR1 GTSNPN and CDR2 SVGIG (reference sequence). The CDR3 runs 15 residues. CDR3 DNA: TGTGCCTGGAGTTCCCAAATCGGCTCGAAAGAGACCCAGTACTTC. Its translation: CAWSSQIGSKETQYF.

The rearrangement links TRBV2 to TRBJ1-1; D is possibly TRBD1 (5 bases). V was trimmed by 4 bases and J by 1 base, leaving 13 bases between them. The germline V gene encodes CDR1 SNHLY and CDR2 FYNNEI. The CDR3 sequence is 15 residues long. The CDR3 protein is CASSVRRGTNTEAFF. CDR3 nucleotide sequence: TGTGCCAGCAGTGTGAGGAGGGGCACGAACACTGAAGCTTTCTTT.

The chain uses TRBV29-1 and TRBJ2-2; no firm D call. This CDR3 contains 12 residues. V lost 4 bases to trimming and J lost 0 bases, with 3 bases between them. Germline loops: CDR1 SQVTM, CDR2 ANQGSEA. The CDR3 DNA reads TGCAGCGTTGTCGCGAACACCGGGGAGCTGTTTTTT. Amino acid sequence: CSVVANTGELFF.

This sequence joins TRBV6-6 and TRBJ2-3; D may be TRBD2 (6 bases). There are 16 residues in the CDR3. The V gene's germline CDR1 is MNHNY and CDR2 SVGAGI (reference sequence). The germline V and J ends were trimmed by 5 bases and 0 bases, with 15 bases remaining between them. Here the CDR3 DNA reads TGTGCCAGCAGTCCGTCGATGGCGGGGAGCACAGATACGCAGTATTTT. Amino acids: CASSPSMAGSTDTQYF.

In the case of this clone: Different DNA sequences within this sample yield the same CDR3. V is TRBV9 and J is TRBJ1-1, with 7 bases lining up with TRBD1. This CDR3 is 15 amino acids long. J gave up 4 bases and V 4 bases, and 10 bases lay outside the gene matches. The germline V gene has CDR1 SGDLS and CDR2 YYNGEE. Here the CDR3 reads CASSPWEGATTEAFF. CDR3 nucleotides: TGTGCCAGCAGCCCATGGGAGGGGGCAACCACTGAAGCTTTCTTT.

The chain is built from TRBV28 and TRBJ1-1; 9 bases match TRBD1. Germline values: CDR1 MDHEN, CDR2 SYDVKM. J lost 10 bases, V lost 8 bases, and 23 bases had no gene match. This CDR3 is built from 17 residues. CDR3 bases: TGTGCCAGCCGCTTAGGGGGGACAGGGCTCTTAACCGGAAGAGCTTTCTTT. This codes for CASRLGGTGLLTGRAFF. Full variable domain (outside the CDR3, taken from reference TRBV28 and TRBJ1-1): DVKVTQSSRYLVKRTGEKVFLECVQDMDHENMFWYRQDPGLGLRLIYFSYDVKMKEKGDIPEGYSVSREKKERFSLILESASTNQTSMYLCASRLGGTGLLTGRAFFGQGTRLTVV.

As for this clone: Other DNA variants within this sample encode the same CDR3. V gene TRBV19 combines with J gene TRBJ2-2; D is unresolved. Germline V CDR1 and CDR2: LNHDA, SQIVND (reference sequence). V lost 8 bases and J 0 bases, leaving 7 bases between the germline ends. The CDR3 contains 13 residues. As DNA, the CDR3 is TGTGCCAGTGGCGATTCGAACACCGGGGAGCTGTTTTTT. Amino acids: CASGDSNTGELFF.

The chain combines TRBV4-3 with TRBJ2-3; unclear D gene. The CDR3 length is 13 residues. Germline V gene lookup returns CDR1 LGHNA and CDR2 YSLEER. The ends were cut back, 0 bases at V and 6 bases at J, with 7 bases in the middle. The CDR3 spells CASSQEMPDTQYF. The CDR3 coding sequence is TGCGCCAGCAGCCAAGAGATGCCGGATACGCAGTATTTT.

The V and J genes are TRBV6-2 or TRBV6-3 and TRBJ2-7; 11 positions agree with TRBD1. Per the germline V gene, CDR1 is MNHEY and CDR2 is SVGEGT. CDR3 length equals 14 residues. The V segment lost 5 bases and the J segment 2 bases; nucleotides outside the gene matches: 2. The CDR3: CASSRDRGTYEQYF. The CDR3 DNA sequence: TGTGCCAGCAGTAGGGACAGGGGGACCTACGAGCAGTACTTC.

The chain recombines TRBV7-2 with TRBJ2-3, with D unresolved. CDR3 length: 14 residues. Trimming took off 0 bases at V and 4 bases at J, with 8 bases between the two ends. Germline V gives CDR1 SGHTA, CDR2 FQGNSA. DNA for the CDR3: TGTGCCAGCAGCTTAGCTCCGGGCTCAGATACGCAGTATTTT. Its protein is CASSLAPGSDTQYF.

CDR3 DNA: TGTGCCAGCAGCTTAGGACAGCCACGCAATCAGCCCCAGCATTTT. Translating it yields CASSLGQPRNQPQHF. J is TRBJ1-5 and V is TRBV7-2, with D tentatively TRBD1 (5 bases). The CDR3 loop spans 15 amino acids. The V end lost 1 base, the J end lost 2 bases, and 9 bases lay between the germline ends. The V gene's germline CDR1 is SGHTA and CDR2 FQGNSA.

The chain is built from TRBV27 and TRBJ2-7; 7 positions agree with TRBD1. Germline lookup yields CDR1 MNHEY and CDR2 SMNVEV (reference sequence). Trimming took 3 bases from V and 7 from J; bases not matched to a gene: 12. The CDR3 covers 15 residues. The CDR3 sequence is CASSFVRQGLREQYF. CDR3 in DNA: TGTGCCAGCAGTTTCGTGAGACAGGGTTTGAGGGAGCAGTACTTC.

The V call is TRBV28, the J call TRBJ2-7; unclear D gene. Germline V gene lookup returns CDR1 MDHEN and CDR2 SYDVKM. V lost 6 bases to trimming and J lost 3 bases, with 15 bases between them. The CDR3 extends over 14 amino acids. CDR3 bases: TGTGCCAGCAGGACCGTTGGTACGGGCTACGAGCAGTACTTC. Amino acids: CASRTVGTGYEQYF.